This entry is about one T cell receptor beta chain. This sample is part of a study of identical twins' blood T cells. The CDR3 extends over 16 amino acids. V shed 1 base, J shed 0 bases, and the junction held 3 bases outside the gene matches. CDR1 SGHDN and CDR2 FVKESK come from the germline V gene. TCRdb ran MiXCR on the 5' RACE reads and lists one entry per CDR3 protein. The table includes 350,000 to 400,000 distinct CDR3 sequences, more than 25% detected once. Input material: PBMCs. This sequence was found in a woman aged 18 to 55 in good health. V usage is TRBV14 and J usage is TRBJ2-1, with TRBD2 matching 7 bases. The CDR3 region is CASSQAGGSSYNEQFF. In nucleotides, the CDR3 is TGTGCCAGCAGCCAAGCTGGCGGGAGCTCCTACAATGAGCAGTTCTTC.